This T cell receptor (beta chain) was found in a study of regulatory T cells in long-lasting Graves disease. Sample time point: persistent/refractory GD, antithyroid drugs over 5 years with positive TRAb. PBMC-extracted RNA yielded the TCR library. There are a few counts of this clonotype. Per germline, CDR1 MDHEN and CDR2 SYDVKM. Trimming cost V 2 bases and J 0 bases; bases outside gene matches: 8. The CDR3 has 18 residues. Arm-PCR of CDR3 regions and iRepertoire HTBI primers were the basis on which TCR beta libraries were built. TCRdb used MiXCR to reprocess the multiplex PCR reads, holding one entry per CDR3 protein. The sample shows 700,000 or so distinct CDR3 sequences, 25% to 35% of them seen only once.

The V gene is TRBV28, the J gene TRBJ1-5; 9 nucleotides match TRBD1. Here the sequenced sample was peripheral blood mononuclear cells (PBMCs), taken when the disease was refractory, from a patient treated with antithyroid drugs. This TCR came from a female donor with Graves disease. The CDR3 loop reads CASSLPGQGATSNQPQHF. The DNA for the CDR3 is TGTGCCAGCAGTTTACCGGGACAGGGAGCTACTAGCAATCAGCCCCAGCATTTT. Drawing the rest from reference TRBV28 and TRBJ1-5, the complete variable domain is DVKVTQSSRYLVKRTGEKVFLECVQDMDHENMFWYRQDPGLGLRLIYFSYDVKMKEKGDIPEGYSVSREKKERFSLILESASTNQTSMYLCASSLPGQGATSNQPQHFGDGTRLSIL.